This T cell receptor (beta chain) was recorded in a study of blood T cell repertoires in COVID-19 (dated by TCRdb to 2018 to 2021). Regarding the research as a whole: The collaborator samples originated in the United States, Italy and Spain and spanned the acute and convalescent phases of COVID-19. The prospective study material was composed of cDNA or gDNA derived from T cells, B-cell-depleted T cells, or PBMCs. Subjects who had been exposed to COVID-19, were actively infected with it, or had recovered from it provided the deeply sampled blood TCRbeta repertoires that made up the dataset. The repertoires were made available in a free public database intended to serve as a resource for research on the immune response to SARS-CoV-2. The samples were drawn from two sources: the first 160 participants of the ongoing ImmuneRACE study, and 1,200 or so subjects contributed by 6 global collaborators. Sample metadata almost always included a de-identified subject ID, COVID-19 status, age in years and sex. Where available, HLA class I and class II types were taken from metadata supplied by the sample provider and were not determined by assay-based typing.

Taken from the germline V gene, the CDR1 and CDR2 loops are MDHEN and SYDVKM. Trimming takes 7 bases off V and 4 bases off J; junction bases not matched to a gene: 5. From cysteine to phenylalanine, the CDR3 is 14 amino acids long. Only CDR3 DNA remains: 42 bases, in frame from the first base. Whole blood was collected in K2EDTA tubes by collaborating institutions according to the institutions' own protocols. For TCRbeta analysis, collaborators shipped samples in one of three forms: frozen whole blood, isolated PBMCs, or DNA extracted from either of those sample types. TCRbeta CDR3 regions were amplified from genomic DNA using the immunoSEQ Assay, a bias-controlled multiplex PCR. The authors processed their data as follows. The number of nucleated cells in each sample was estimated by amplification of reference gene primers within the assay. Sequence reads were collapsed and filtered to measure the absolute abundance of every unique TCRbeta CDR3 rearrangement. Productive Simpson clonality was computed per sample as the square root of Simpson's diversity index over productive rearrangements. Sourced from immuneACCESS, this table was stored by TCRdb with only in-frame sequences that have V and J called. A share of the clones is absent; for the studies checked, an unresolved V gene accounts for under half, and the remainder has no known explanation. V, J and clone size reflect that table, while D and trimming were determined from the DNA. The sample contains tens of thousands of clones, 75% to 85% of them found a single time. The ten largest clones represent 40% to 45% of the sample.

Worth noting for this clone: The clone's antigen remains unknown. No per-base quality is available; no much larger clone lies one base away.

Broader findings and caveats from the paper: The amount of clinical and demographic metadata varied by source and participant and was provided uncurated.

The chain employs TRBV28 and TRBJ1-2, with 11 middle bases fitting TRBD1. Input material: peripheral blood. This sequence originates from a man older than 75 with acute or convalescent COVID-19. The DNA is TGTGCCAGCAAACAGGGACAGGGGGGCTATGGCTACACCTTC. Its translation is CASKQGQGGYGYTF.